This TCR beta chain was obtained from a study of T cell therapy after organ transplantation. About the study: T cells were expanded roughly 2 weeks with 30 CMV class I/II epitopes. 4 to 8 weeks after therapy completion, short-term post-therapy blood was collected. General study results and limits: Post-therapy CD8 clonality change correlated inversely with pretherapy clonality. Concurrent antirejection and antiviral drugs remain unassessed confounders.

V was cut by 4 bases and J by 3 bases, with 24 bases left in between. CDR3 length: 19 amino acids. CDR1 is SGHAT, CDR2 FQNNGV, per germline. The sample holds a few counts of this clone. Its target is not known. The time point was: 4-8 weeks after completion of therapy. The table came from immunoSEQ multiplex PCR; TCRdb's copy has only in-frame clones and leaves some out. The sample has 15,000 to 25,000 clones, about four fifths seen once. The source is a human patient who had received a solid organ transplant and had CMV disease. A share of the T cells may be of graft donor origin. The input for sequencing was CD8+ T cells from blood, taken after autologous CMV-specific T cell therapy. V gene TRBV11-2 combines with J gene TRBJ1-4; no definite D call. This CDR3 reads CASSSPWTGLVGSNEKLFF. In DNA form, the CDR3 reads TGTGCCAGCAGCTCCCCATGGACGGGCTTAGTGGGGTCTAATGAAAAACTGTTTTTT.